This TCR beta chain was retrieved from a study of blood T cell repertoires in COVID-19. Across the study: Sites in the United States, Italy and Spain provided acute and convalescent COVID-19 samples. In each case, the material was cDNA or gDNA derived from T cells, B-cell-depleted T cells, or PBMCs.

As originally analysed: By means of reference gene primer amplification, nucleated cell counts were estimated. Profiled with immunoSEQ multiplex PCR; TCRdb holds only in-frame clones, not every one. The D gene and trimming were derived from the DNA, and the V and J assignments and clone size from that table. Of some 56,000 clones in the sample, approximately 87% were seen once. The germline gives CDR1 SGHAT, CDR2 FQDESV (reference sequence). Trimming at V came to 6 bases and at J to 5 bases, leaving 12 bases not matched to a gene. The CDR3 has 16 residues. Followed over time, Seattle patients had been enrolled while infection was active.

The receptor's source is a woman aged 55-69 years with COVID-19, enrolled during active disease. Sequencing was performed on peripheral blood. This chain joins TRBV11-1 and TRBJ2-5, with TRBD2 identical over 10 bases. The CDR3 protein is CASSSHRGLAKETQYF. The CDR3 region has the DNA TGTGCCAGCAGTTCCCACCGGGGACTAGCGAAGGAGACCCAGTACTTC.